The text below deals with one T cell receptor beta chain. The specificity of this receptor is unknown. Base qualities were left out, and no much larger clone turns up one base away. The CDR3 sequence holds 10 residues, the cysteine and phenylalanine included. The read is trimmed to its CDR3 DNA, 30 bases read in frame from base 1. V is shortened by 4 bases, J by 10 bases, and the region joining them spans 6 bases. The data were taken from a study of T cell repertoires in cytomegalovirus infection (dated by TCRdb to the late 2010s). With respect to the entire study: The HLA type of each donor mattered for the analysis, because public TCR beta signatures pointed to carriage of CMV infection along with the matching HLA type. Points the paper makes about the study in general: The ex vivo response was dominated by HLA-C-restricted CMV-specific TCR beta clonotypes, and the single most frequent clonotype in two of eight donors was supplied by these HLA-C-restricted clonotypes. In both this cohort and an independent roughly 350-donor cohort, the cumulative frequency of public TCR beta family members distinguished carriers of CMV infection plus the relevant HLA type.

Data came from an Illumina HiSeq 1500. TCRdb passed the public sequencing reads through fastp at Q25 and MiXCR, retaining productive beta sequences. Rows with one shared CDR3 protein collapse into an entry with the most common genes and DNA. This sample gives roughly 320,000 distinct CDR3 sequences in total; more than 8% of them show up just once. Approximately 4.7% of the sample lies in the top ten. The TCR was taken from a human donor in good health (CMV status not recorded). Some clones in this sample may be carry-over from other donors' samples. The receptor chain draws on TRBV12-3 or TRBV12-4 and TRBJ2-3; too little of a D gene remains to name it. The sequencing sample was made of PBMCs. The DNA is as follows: TGTGCCAGCAGTTCCCAGGCGCAGTATTTT. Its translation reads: CASSSQAQYF.